These 5 T cell receptor beta chains were all obtained from the same sample, sequenced in a study of OX40 agonist ivuxolimab in advanced cancers. Using immunoSEQ multiplex PCR, the repertoire was profiled, and TCRdb retains in-frame clones only, with some absent. In the table there are 74,000 or so clones, approximately 85% of which are singletons. This specimen consisted of CD4+ or CD8+ T cells sorted from blood, obtained in a trial of the OX40 agonist ivuxolimab. The receptors derive from an adult with an advanced solid tumor such as melanoma, head and neck, liver or kidney cancer.

CDR3 nucleotide sequence: TGTGCCAGCATGCCATTCTCTGGGGCCAACGTCCTGACTTTC. Translating it yields CASMPFSGANVLTF. The rearrangement uses TRBV9 and TRBJ2-6, with D unresolved. The V end lost 6 bases, the J end lost 0 bases, and 7 bases lay between the germline ends. Germline V gene sequence: CDR1 SGDLS, CDR2 YYNGEE. This CDR3 is 14 amino acids long.

The rearrangement joins TRBV28 to TRBJ2-7; TRBD1 agrees at 9 bases. The germline CDR1 and CDR2 sequences are MDHEN and SYDVKM. Trimming took 5 bases from V and 3 from J; bases not matched to a gene: 5. The CDR3 contains 14 residues. The CDR3 nucleotides read TGTGCCAGCAGTCGGGGACAGGGACTCTACGAGCAGTACTTC. It is translated as CASSRGQGLYEQYF.

This sequence joins TRBV6-6 and TRBJ2-1; 9 nucleotides match TRBD2. CDR1 is MNHNY, CDR2 SVGAGI, per germline (reference sequence). Trimming removed 6 bases from V and 7 bases from J; junction bases left unmatched: 10. This CDR3 comprises 15 residues. DNA of the CDR3: TGTGCCAGCAGAAGAGTAGCGGGAGACGTAAATGAGCAGTTCTTC. This translates into CASRRVAGDVNEQFF.

The chain carries TRBV6-6 and TRBJ2-5; 8 positions agree with TRBD2. This CDR3 contains 14 residues. The V segment lost 5 bases and the J segment 5 bases; nucleotides outside the gene matches: 7. In germline, CDR1 is MNHNY, CDR2 SVGAGI (reference sequence). The DNA for the CDR3 is TGTGCCAGCAGTAACTTACTAGCGGAGGAGACCCAGTACTTC. It encodes CASSNLLAEETQYF.

The chain has TRBV28 and TRBJ2-1; D may be TRBD2 (6 bases). Deletions cut 5 bases from V and 2 bases from J, with 13 bases between. This CDR3 comprises 15 residues. The germline V gene encodes CDR1 MDHEN and CDR2 SYDVKM. For the CDR3, the DNA is TGTGCCAGCAGTCCCCTTGCGGGACCCTACAATGAGCAGTTCTTC. Translating it yields CASSPLAGPYNEQFF.